This T cell receptor (beta chain) was profiled in a study of identifying expanded T cells in peripheral blood. Whole-study findings and limits: Differentially abundant clones: about 1.3 between replicates, about 16 at about 13 days, 19 to 20 at four. Clone count variance between roughly 2-week samples rose with total template count.

Note on this clone: Its antigen is not identified.

Healthy donors had no documented immune events, such as infections, while sampled. Assay used: immunoSEQ multiplex PCR; TCRdb lists only in-frame clones, some missing. This table holds over 45,000 clones, around 83% found once. The V gene's germline CDR1 is MNHNS and CDR2 SASEGT. V was cut by 4 bases and J by 3 bases, with 16 bases left in between. The CDR3 sequence is 16 residues long. V usage is TRBV6-1 and J usage is TRBJ2-1; TRBD2 might be the D (6 bases). This receptor was obtained from a person aged 18-70 years in good health. The sequenced material came from blood. The CDR3 loop is CASSAGTHFFYNEQFF. In DNA, the CDR3 is TGTGCCAGCAGTGCCGGGACTCATTTCTTCTACAATGAGCAGTTCTTC.